Listed below are T cell receptor beta chains from one sample, sequenced in a study of T cells in Graves' hyperthyroidism and ophthalmopathy. TCRdb used MiXCR to reprocess the multiplex PCR reads, holding one entry per CDR3 protein. The data contain 700,000 or so distinct CDR3 sequences, around 17% of them singletons. Sample: blood. The receptor set was obtained from a young man with Graves' hyperthyroidism. Each CDR3 is given with its conserved first and last residue. A D gene is named only where the DNA matches it firmly. Some rows have no size entry. The others give once, few or many, or a class for an expanded clone.

CDR3 DNA: TGCAGTGCTTTTGTTGGGGTGATGAACACTGAAGCTTTCTTT
CDR3 protein: CSAFVGVMNTEAFF
clone size: many
D gene: -
V gene: TRBV20-1
J gene: TRBJ1-1

CDR3 DNA: TGTGCCTGGAGTACCAGGGGGCAGAAGACCGGGGAGCTGTTTTTT
CDR3 protein: CAWSTRGQKTGELFF
clone size: -
D gene: TRBD1
V gene: TRBV30
J gene: TRBJ2-2

CDR3 DNA: TGTGCCAGCACCAACCGGGACAGGGGGATCTACGAGCAGTACTTC
CDR3 protein: CASTNRDRGIYEQYF
clone size: many
D gene: TRBD1
V gene: TRBV6-2/TRBV6-3
J gene: TRBJ2-7

CDR3 DNA: TGTGCCAGCAGTCCACTCACAGGGTTTAATTCACCCCTCCACTTT
CDR3 protein: CASSPLTGFNSPLHF
clone size: many
D gene: -
V gene: TRBV28
J gene: TRBJ1-6

CDR3 DNA: TGCAGTGCTGGGGGGCAGGGCCCGTTTTGGACCCAGTACTTC
CDR3 protein: CSAGGQGPFWTQYF
clone size: many
D gene: -
V gene: TRBV20-1
J gene: TRBJ2-5

CDR3 DNA: TGTGCCAGCAGCAACGGTCTTAGCGGCTACGAGCAGTACTTC
CDR3 protein: CASSNGLSGYEQYF
clone size: -
D gene: -
V gene: TRBV4-2
J gene: TRBJ2-7

CDR3 DNA: TGTGCCAGCTCACCATACCACGGACTAGCGGTCTCCTACGAGCAGTACTTC
CDR3 protein: CASSPYHGLAVSYEQYF
clone size: once
D gene: TRBD2
V gene: TRBV18
J gene: TRBJ2-7

CDR3 DNA: TGTGCCACCAGCAGCATAGCTTTGGGGGAAGAAGAAAAACTGTTTTTT
CDR3 protein: CATSSIALGEEEKLFF
clone size: few
D gene: -
V gene: TRBV15
J gene: TRBJ1-4

CDR3 DNA: TGTGCCAGCTCCCTAACCGGACAGTCACCTAGCAATCAGCCCCAGCATTTT
CDR3 protein: CASSLTGQSPSNQPQHF
clone size: -
D gene: -
V gene: TRBV14
J gene: TRBJ1-5

CDR3 DNA: TGTGCTATCAGTTACGGGGCAGAGACTGAAGCTTTCTTT
CDR3 protein: CAISYGAETEAFF
clone size: -
D gene: -
V gene: TRBV6-2/TRBV6-3
J gene: TRBJ1-1

CDR3 DNA: TGTGCCATCCACTCCGGAGGCAACAATGAGCAGTTCTTC
CDR3 protein: CAIHSGGNNEQFF
clone size: many
D gene: -
V gene: TRBV10-3
J gene: TRBJ2-1

CDR3 DNA: TGTGCCAGCAGTTTTGGCCTAGCGGGAGATGGTGCGTACGAGCAGTACTTC
CDR3 protein: CASSFGLAGDGAYEQYF
clone size: many
D gene: TRBD2
V gene: TRBV28
J gene: TRBJ2-7

CDR3 DNA: TGCAGTGCTAGTAAGGGGGTCCCACAAGAGACCCAGTACTTC
CDR3 protein: CSASKGVPQETQYF
clone size: many
D gene: -
V gene: TRBV20-1
J gene: TRBJ2-5

CDR3 DNA: TGTGCCAGCAGCGGCCAGGGAGGGCCTTCGTACAATGAGCAGTTCTTC
CDR3 protein: CASSGQGGPSYNEQFF
clone size: few
D gene: TRBD2
V gene: TRBV9
J gene: TRBJ2-1

CDR3 DNA: TGTGCCAGCAGCCAATGGGAGCAGTACTTC
CDR3 protein: CASSQWEQYF
clone size: -
D gene: -
V gene: TRBV2
J gene: TRBJ2-7

CDR3 DNA: TGTGCCAGCAGTTACTATATGCCTTCGAACACCGGGGAGCTGTTTTTT
CDR3 protein: CASSYYMPSNTGELFF
clone size: -
D gene: -
V gene: TRBV6-5
J gene: TRBJ2-2

CDR3 DNA: TGTGCCAGCAGTTCCCCAATGGCCAAGGGGTTGGCTGAAGCTTTCTTT
CDR3 protein: CASSSPMAKGLAEAFF
clone size: many
D gene: -
V gene: TRBV12-3/TRBV12-4
J gene: TRBJ1-1

CDR3 DNA: TGTGCCAGTGCTAGCGGGAGGTCCGGGGAGCTGTTTTTT
CDR3 protein: CASASGRSGELFF
clone size: -
D gene: TRBD2
V gene: TRBV19
J gene: TRBJ2-2

CDR3 DNA: TGTGCCAGCAGCTTAGCTAGGTCTAGCACAGATACGCAGTATTTT
CDR3 protein: CASSLARSSTDTQYF
clone size: many
D gene: -
V gene: TRBV7-2
J gene: TRBJ2-3

CDR3 DNA: TGTGCCAGCAGCCAAGATATGGGGAGCCGGGTCCGGAGCTCCTACAATGAGCAGTTCTTC
CDR3 protein: CASSQDMGSRVRSSYNEQFF
clone size: few
D gene: -
V gene: TRBV3-1
J gene: TRBJ2-1

CDR3 DNA: TGTGCCAGCAGCTTCAAGGGGTCTGGGGCCAACGTCCTGACTTTC
CDR3 protein: CASSFKGSGANVLTF
clone size: -
D gene: -
V gene: TRBV7-9
J gene: TRBJ2-6

CDR3 DNA: TGTGCCAGCAGTCCAGGAACTTCCTCCTACGAGCAGTACTTC
CDR3 protein: CASSPGTSSYEQYF
clone size: many
D gene: -
V gene: TRBV7-9
J gene: TRBJ2-7

CDR3 DNA: TGTGCCAGCAGCTGGGGACAGGGGTCTAGCGGGATGGCTGAGCAGTTCTTC
CDR3 protein: CASSWGQGSSGMAEQFF
clone size: few
D gene: -
V gene: TRBV11-2
J gene: TRBJ2-1

CDR3 DNA: TGTGCCAGCAGCTTAATTGGGGGGAAGAACACTGAAGCTTTCTTT
CDR3 protein: CASSLIGGKNTEAFF
clone size: many
D gene: -
V gene: TRBV7-9
J gene: TRBJ1-1

CDR3 DNA: TGTGCCAGCAGCTCCCCGACTAGCGGGAGTGGTAAGAGGCCCAATGAGCAGTTCTTC
CDR3 protein: CASSSPTSGSGKRPNEQFF
clone size: many
D gene: TRBD2
V gene: TRBV11-2
J gene: TRBJ2-1

CDR3 DNA: TGTGCCAGCAGCGATGGACAGGGGAGGTCCTACGAGCAGTACTTC
CDR3 protein: CASSDGQGRSYEQYF
clone size: many
D gene: TRBD1
V gene: TRBV12-3/TRBV12-4
J gene: TRBJ2-7

CDR3 DNA: TGTGCCATCAGTGAGTCTACGCCACAACCTTACAATGAGCAGTTCTTC
CDR3 protein: CAISESTPQPYNEQFF
clone size: -
D gene: -
V gene: TRBV10-3
J gene: TRBJ2-1

CDR3 DNA: TGTGCCAGCAGTATCCCTGGACAGGGGGTATACAATGAGCAGTTCTTC
CDR3 protein: CASSIPGQGVYNEQFF
clone size: few
D gene: TRBD1
V gene: TRBV27
J gene: TRBJ2-1

CDR3 DNA: TGTGCCTGGGATATAAGCCGATATAATTCACCCCTCCACTTT
CDR3 protein: CAWDISRYNSPLHF
clone size: -
D gene: -
V gene: TRBV30
J gene: TRBJ1-6

CDR3 DNA: TGTGCCAGCTCACCACGGGACTATTTCTACGAGCAGTACTTC
CDR3 protein: CASSPRDYFYEQYF
clone size: many
D gene: TRBD2
V gene: TRBV18
J gene: TRBJ2-7

CDR3 DNA: TGTGCCAGCAGCCAAGATAGGAGGGCCAGCGGCGAGCAGTACTTC
CDR3 protein: CASSQDRRASGEQYF
clone size: -
D gene: -
V gene: TRBV3-1
J gene: TRBJ2-7

CDR3 DNA: TGTGCCAGCAGCGCCTCTGGACAGGGGAAGCGGGAGCAGTACTTC
CDR3 protein: CASSASGQGKREQYF
clone size: few
D gene: TRBD1
V gene: TRBV7-3
J gene: TRBJ2-7

CDR3 DNA: TGTGCCAGCAGCTCATATACAGGGAGTCGGGCCAACGTCCTGACTTTC
CDR3 protein: CASSSYTGSRANVLTF
clone size: few
D gene: -
V gene: TRBV7-6
J gene: TRBJ2-6

CDR3 DNA: TGTGCCAGCAGCGCCGGCCGGAACACTGAAGCTTTCTTT
CDR3 protein: CASSAGRNTEAFF
clone size: many
D gene: -
V gene: TRBV7-3
J gene: TRBJ1-1

CDR3 DNA: TGTGCCAGCAGCCAACGCGGGGCGGGCGAGACCCAGTACTTC
CDR3 protein: CASSQRGAGETQYF
clone size: few
D gene: -
V gene: TRBV3-1
J gene: TRBJ2-5

CDR3 DNA: TGTGCCAGCAGCCAAGAATTTGCGGGAGTCGGGGCGGATACGCAGTATTTT
CDR3 protein: CASSQEFAGVGADTQYF
clone size: many
D gene: TRBD2
V gene: TRBV3-1
J gene: TRBJ2-3